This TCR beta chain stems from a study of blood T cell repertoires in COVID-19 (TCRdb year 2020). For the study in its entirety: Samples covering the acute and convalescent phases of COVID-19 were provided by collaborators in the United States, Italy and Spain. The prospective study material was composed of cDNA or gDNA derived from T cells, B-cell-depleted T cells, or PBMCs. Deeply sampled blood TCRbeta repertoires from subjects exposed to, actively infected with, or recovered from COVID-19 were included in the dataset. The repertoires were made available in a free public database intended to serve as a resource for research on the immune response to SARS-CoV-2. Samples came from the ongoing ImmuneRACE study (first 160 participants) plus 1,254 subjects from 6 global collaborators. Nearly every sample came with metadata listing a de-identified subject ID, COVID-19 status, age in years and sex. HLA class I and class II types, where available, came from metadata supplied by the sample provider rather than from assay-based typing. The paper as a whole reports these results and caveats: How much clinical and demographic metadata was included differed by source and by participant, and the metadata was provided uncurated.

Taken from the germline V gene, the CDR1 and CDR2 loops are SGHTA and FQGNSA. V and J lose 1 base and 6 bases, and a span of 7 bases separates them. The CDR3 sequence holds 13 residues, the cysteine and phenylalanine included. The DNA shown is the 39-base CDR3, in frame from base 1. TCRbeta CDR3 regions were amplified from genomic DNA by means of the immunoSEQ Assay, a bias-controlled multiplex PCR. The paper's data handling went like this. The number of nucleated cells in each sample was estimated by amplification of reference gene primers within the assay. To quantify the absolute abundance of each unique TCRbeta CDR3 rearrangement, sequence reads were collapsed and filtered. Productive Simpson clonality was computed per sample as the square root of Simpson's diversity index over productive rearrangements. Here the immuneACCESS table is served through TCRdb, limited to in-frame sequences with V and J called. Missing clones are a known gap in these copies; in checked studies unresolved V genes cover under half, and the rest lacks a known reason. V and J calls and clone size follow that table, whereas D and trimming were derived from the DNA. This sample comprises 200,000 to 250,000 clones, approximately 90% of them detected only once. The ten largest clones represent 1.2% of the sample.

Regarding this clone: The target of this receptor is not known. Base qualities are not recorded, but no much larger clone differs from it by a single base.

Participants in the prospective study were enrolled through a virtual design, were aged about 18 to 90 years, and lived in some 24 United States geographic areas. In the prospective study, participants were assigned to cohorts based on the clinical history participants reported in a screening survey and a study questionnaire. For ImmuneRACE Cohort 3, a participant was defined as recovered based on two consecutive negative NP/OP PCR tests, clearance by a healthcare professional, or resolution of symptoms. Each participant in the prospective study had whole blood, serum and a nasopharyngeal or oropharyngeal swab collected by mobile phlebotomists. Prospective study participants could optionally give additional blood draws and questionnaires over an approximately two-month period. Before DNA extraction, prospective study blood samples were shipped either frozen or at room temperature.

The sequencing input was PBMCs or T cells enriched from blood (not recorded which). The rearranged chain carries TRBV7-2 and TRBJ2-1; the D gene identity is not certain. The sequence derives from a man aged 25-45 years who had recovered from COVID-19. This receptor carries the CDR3 CASSLGGFNEQFF. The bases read TGTGCCAGCAGCTTAGGCGGTTTCAATGAGCAGTTCTTC. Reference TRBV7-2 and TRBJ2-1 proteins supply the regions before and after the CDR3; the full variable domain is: GAGVSQSPSNKVTEKGKDVELRCDPISGHTALYWYRQSLGQGLEFLIYFQGNSAPDKSGLPSDRFSAERTGGSVSTLTIQRTQQEDSAVYLCASSLGGFNEQFFGPGTRLTVL.